The rows below give T cell receptor beta chains drawn from one sample of a study of shared clonotypes between healthy human individuals. Here immunoSEQ multiplex PCR was the method, and the copy in TCRdb shows in-frame clones only, minus some. The data show millions of clones, over 85% seen once. Sequencing was done on a sample of naive CD4+ T cells sorted from blood. The receptors were gathered from a man aged 18 to 29 in good health. The CDR3 runs from the conserved cysteine through the conserved F or W. The order of the fields is V gene, D gene, J gene, clone size, CDR3 protein, CDR3 DNA. A D gene is named only where the DNA matches it firmly. Size tells how often a clone was seen (once, few, many) or the class of an expanded clone, and some rows leave it out.

V gene: TRBV27; D gene: TRBD1; J gene: TRBJ2-7; clone size: NA; CDR3 protein: CASSKTGGLSYEQYF; CDR3 DNA: TGTGCCAGCAGCAAGACAGGGGGCCTCTCCTACGAGCAGTACTTC
V gene: TRBV27; D gene: TRBD1; J gene: TRBJ2-7; clone size: once; CDR3 protein: CASSRERTGPYEQYF; CDR3 DNA: TGTGCCAGCAGTCGTGAAAGGACAGGGCCCTACGAGCAGTACTTC
V gene: TRBV2; D gene: NA; J gene: TRBJ1-1; clone size: NA; CDR3 protein: CASEGQTEAFF; CDR3 DNA: TGTGCCAGCGAGGGGCAAACTGAAGCTTTCTTT
V gene: TRBV7-2; D gene: NA; J gene: TRBJ2-5; clone size: NA; CDR3 protein: CASSWAAGARETQYF; CDR3 DNA: TGTGCCAGCAGCTGGGCGGCGGGGGCCCGGGAGACCCAGTACTTC
V gene: TRBV6-5; D gene: TRBD1; J gene: TRBJ1-2; clone size: NA; CDR3 protein: CASRKTGTGYGYTF; CDR3 DNA: TGTGCCAGCAGGAAGACCGGGACAGGCTATGGCTACACCTTC
V gene: TRBV6-1; D gene: NA; J gene: TRBJ1-2; clone size: NA; CDR3 protein: CASSSRAGYGYTF; CDR3 DNA: TGTGCCAGCAGTTCTAGGGCGGGTTATGGCTACACCTTC
V gene: TRBV27; D gene: TRBD2; J gene: TRBJ2-2; clone size: NA; CDR3 protein: CASRRTSGRVNTGELFF; CDR3 DNA: TGTGCCAGCCGAAGGACTAGCGGGAGAGTGAACACCGGGGAGCTGTTTTTT
V gene: TRBV5-1; D gene: NA; J gene: TRBJ2-3; clone size: NA; CDR3 protein: CASSLMGGFITDTQYF; CDR3 DNA: TGCGCCAGCAGCTTGATGGGGGGCTTTATTACAGATACGCAGTATTTT
V gene: TRBV11-2; D gene: NA; J gene: TRBJ1-3; clone size: NA; CDR3 protein: CASSPRGAGVNTIYF; CDR3 DNA: TGTGCCAGCAGCCCCCGCGGGGCAGGGGTGAACACCATATATTTT
V gene: TRBV7-9; D gene: NA; J gene: TRBJ2-7; clone size: NA; CDR3 protein: CASSLAPDYFVYEQYF; CDR3 DNA: TGTGCCAGCAGCTTAGCCCCGGATTATTTCGTCTACGAGCAGTACTTC
V gene: TRBV12-5; D gene: NA; J gene: TRBJ2-5; clone size: NA; CDR3 protein: CASGWDYQETQYF; CDR3 DNA: TGTGCTAGTGGTTGGGACTACCAAGAGACCCAGTACTTC
V gene: TRBV5-4; D gene: TRBD2; J gene: TRBJ2-5; clone size: NA; CDR3 protein: CASSLTSGSGQETQYF; CDR3 DNA: TGTGCCAGCAGTCTAACTAGCGGGAGTGGGCAAGAGACCCAGTACTTC
V gene: TRBV19; D gene: TRBD2; J gene: TRBJ2-7; clone size: NA; CDR3 protein: CASSIGGSSYEQYF; CDR3 DNA: TGTGCCAGTAGTATTGGCGGGAGCTCCTACGAGCAGTACTTC
V gene: TRBV7-9; D gene: TRBD1; J gene: TRBJ1-2; clone size: NA; CDR3 protein: CASSLGLQGNGYTF; CDR3 DNA: TGTGCCAGCAGCTTAGGTTTACAGGGGAATGGCTACACCTTC
V gene: TRBV15; D gene: TRBD2; J gene: TRBJ2-7; clone size: NA; CDR3 protein: CATSRVGGGSYEQYF; CDR3 DNA: TGTGCCACCAGCAGAGTGGGCGGGGGGTCCTACGAGCAGTACTTC
V gene: TRBV28; D gene: NA; J gene: TRBJ2-5; clone size: NA; CDR3 protein: CASSSRDQGGETQYF; CDR3 DNA: TGTGCCAGCAGTTCCCGGGACCAAGGCGGAGAGACCCAGTACTTC
V gene: TRBV30; D gene: TRBD2; J gene: TRBJ2-3; clone size: once; CDR3 protein: CAWSSSGSPNTQYF; CDR3 DNA: TGTGCCTGGAGTTCTAGCGGGAGTCCAAATACGCAGTATTTT
V gene: TRBV5-4; D gene: TRBD2; J gene: TRBJ2-1; clone size: NA; CDR3 protein: CASSRGTSGFYNEQFF; CDR3 DNA: TGTGCCAGCAGCCGCGGGACTAGCGGATTTTACAATGAGCAGTTCTTC
V gene: TRBV18; D gene: TRBD1; J gene: TRBJ1-6; clone size: NA; CDR3 protein: CASSPLQGPYNSPLHF; CDR3 DNA: TGTGCCAGCTCACCTCTACAGGGGCCCTATAATTCACCCCTCCACTTT
V gene: TRBV6-1; D gene: NA; J gene: TRBJ2-1; clone size: NA; CDR3 protein: CASSDWGAYNEQFF; CDR3 DNA: TGTGCCAGCAGTGATTGGGGGGCCTACAATGAGCAGTTCTTC
V gene: TRBV5-4; D gene: NA; J gene: TRBJ2-1; clone size: NA; CDR3 protein: CASSLAGGGPGAEQFF; CDR3 DNA: TGTGCCAGCAGCTTGGCCGGTGGGGGCCCCGGGGCCGAGCAGTTCTTC
V gene: TRBV18; D gene: NA; J gene: TRBJ1-6; clone size: once; CDR3 protein: CASSPTDFNSPLHF; CDR3 DNA: TGTGCCAGCTCCCCCACGGACTTTAATTCACCCCTCCACTTT
V gene: TRBV4-3; D gene: TRBD2; J gene: TRBJ2-5; clone size: NA; CDR3 protein: CASSQEATSGRVIQETQYF; CDR3 DNA: TGCGCCAGCAGCCAAGAAGCGACTAGCGGGAGGGTTATCCAAGAGACCCAGTACTTC
V gene: TRBV7-2; D gene: NA; J gene: TRBJ1-6; clone size: few; CDR3 protein: CASSLRGDSPLHF; CDR3 DNA: TGTGCCAGCAGCTTAAGAGGGGATTCACCCCTCCACTTT
V gene: TRBV6-6; D gene: TRBD1; J gene: TRBJ2-7; clone size: NA; CDR3 protein: CASSTGGALIEQYF; CDR3 DNA: TGTGCCAGCAGTACAGGGGGAGCATTAATCGAGCAGTACTTC
V gene: TRBV4-3; D gene: NA; J gene: TRBJ1-2; clone size: NA; CDR3 protein: CASSQASDWDYGYTF; CDR3 DNA: TGCGCCAGCAGCCAAGCCTCGGACTGGGACTATGGCTACACCTTC
V gene: TRBV7-2; D gene: TRBD1; J gene: TRBJ2-7; clone size: NA; CDR3 protein: CASSLEGDSPYEQYF; CDR3 DNA: TGTGCCAGCAGCTTAGAGGGGGACAGCCCCTACGAGCAGTACTTC
V gene: TRBV28; D gene: NA; J gene: TRBJ2-3; clone size: NA; CDR3 protein: CAWGTSTDTQYF; CDR3 DNA: TGTGCCTGGGGGACTAGCACAGATACGCAGTATTTT
V gene: TRBV30; D gene: TRBD2; J gene: TRBJ2-1; clone size: NA; CDR3 protein: CAWSGTGLAGRGNEQFF; CDR3 DNA: TGTGCCTGGAGTGGGACGGGACTAGCGGGAAGGGGGAATGAGCAGTTCTTC
V gene: TRBV19; D gene: TRBD1; J gene: TRBJ1-6; clone size: NA; CDR3 protein: CASSRQGGSPLHF; CDR3 DNA: TGTGCCAGTAGTCGACAGGGGGGCTCACCCCTCCACTTT
V gene: TRBV19; D gene: NA; J gene: TRBJ2-7; clone size: NA; CDR3 protein: CASSIAGGYSPSYEQYF; CDR3 DNA: TGTGCCAGTAGTATAGCAGGGGGGTACTCTCCCTCCTACGAGCAGTACTTC
V gene: TRBV15; D gene: NA; J gene: TRBJ1-6; clone size: NA; CDR3 protein: CATSRPMGENSPLHF; CDR3 DNA: TGTGCCACCAGCAGACCCATGGGGGAAAATTCACCCCTCCACTTT
V gene: TRBV6-5; D gene: TRBD1; J gene: TRBJ2-7; clone size: NA; CDR3 protein: CASARTGGVSEQYF; CDR3 DNA: TGTGCCAGCGCAAGGACAGGGGGGGTGAGCGAGCAGTACTTC
V gene: TRBV4-1; D gene: TRBD2; J gene: TRBJ2-7; clone size: NA; CDR3 protein: CASSQVGGSRYEQYF; CDR3 DNA: TGCGCCAGCAGCCAAGTAGGCGGGAGCCGCTACGAGCAGTACTTC
V gene: TRBV20-1; D gene: NA; J gene: TRBJ1-2; clone size: NA; CDR3 protein: CSVGTYYGYTF; CDR3 DNA: TGCAGTGTCGGGACTTACTATGGCTACACCTTC
V gene: TRBV9; D gene: NA; J gene: TRBJ1-5; clone size: NA; CDR3 protein: CASGHTGRPQHF; CDR3 DNA: TGTGCCAGCGGCCACACGGGCAGGCCCCAGCATTTT
V gene: TRBV14; D gene: NA; J gene: TRBJ2-2; clone size: NA; CDR3 protein: CASIDTNTGELFF; CDR3 DNA: TGTGCCAGCATAGACACGAACACCGGGGAGCTGTTTTTT
V gene: TRBV7-9; D gene: NA; J gene: TRBJ2-1; clone size: NA; CDR3 protein: CASSLADWALYNEQFF; CDR3 DNA: TGTGCCAGCAGCTTAGCAGACTGGGCCCTCTACAATGAGCAGTTCTTC
V gene: TRBV11-2; D gene: TRBD1; J gene: TRBJ2-7; clone size: NA; CDR3 protein: CASSSSRGGREQYF; CDR3 DNA: TGTGCCAGCAGCTCGAGCCGAGGGGGCCGCGAGCAGTACTTC
V gene: TRBV5-8; D gene: TRBD1; J gene: TRBJ1-5; clone size: once; CDR3 protein: CASSLRTGASNQPQHF; CDR3 DNA: TGTGCCAGCAGCCTACGGACAGGGGCGAGCAATCAGCCCCAGCATTTT
V gene: TRBV19; D gene: NA; J gene: TRBJ2-2; clone size: NA; CDR3 protein: CASSHPGSLNTGELFF; CDR3 DNA: TGTGCCAGTAGCCATCCTGGGTCTCTGAACACCGGGGAGCTGTTTTTT
V gene: TRBV5-1; D gene: NA; J gene: TRBJ2-7; clone size: NA; CDR3 protein: CASSLGFSGYEQYF; CDR3 DNA: TGCGCCAGCAGCTTGGGGTTTAGTGGCTACGAGCAGTACTTC
V gene: TRBV7-2; D gene: NA; J gene: TRBJ2-7; clone size: NA; CDR3 protein: CASSYRDSYEQYF; CDR3 DNA: TGTGCCAGCAGCTACAGGGATTCCTACGAGCAGTACTTC
V gene: TRBV6-5; D gene: TRBD2; J gene: TRBJ2-7; clone size: NA; CDR3 protein: CASSYRSSGGYEQYF; CDR3 DNA: TGTGCCAGCAGTTACCGCTCTAGCGGGGGCTACGAGCAGTACTTC
V gene: TRBV6-6; D gene: NA; J gene: TRBJ2-2; clone size: NA; CDR3 protein: CASSSYRDTGELFF; CDR3 DNA: TGTGCCAGCAGTTCCTACAGGGACACCGGGGAGCTGTTTTTT
V gene: TRBV4-1; D gene: NA; J gene: TRBJ2-3; clone size: NA; CDR3 protein: CASSQGASTDTQYF; CDR3 DNA: TGCGCCAGCAGCCAGGGGGCCAGCACAGATACGCAGTATTTT
V gene: TRBV4-2; D gene: NA; J gene: TRBJ2-4; clone size: NA; CDR3 protein: CASSQDLALAKNIQYF; CDR3 DNA: TGTGCCAGCAGCCAAGATCTAGCCCTAGCCAAAAACATTCAGTACTTC
V gene: TRBV10-3; D gene: NA; J gene: TRBJ2-1; clone size: NA; CDR3 protein: CAISEVAVGYNEQFF; CDR3 DNA: TGTGCCATCAGTGAGGTAGCTGTAGGGTACAATGAGCAGTTCTTC
V gene: TRBV18; D gene: NA; J gene: TRBJ1-3; clone size: NA; CDR3 protein: CASSPPAVAGNTIYF; CDR3 DNA: TGTGCCAGCTCACCACCGGCTGTCGCTGGAAACACCATATATTTT
V gene: TRBV9; D gene: NA; J gene: TRBJ1-1; clone size: NA; CDR3 protein: CASSATGRNTEAFF; CDR3 DNA: TGTGCCAGCAGCGCAACAGGGCGGAACACTGAAGCTTTCTTT
V gene: TRBV7-9; D gene: TRBD2; J gene: TRBJ2-7; clone size: NA; CDR3 protein: CASSLSGGDEQYF; CDR3 DNA: TGTGCCAGCAGCTTATCGGGGGGAGACGAGCAGTACTTC
V gene: TRBV7-7; D gene: NA; J gene: TRBJ2-5; clone size: NA; CDR3 protein: CASSPGEAETQYF; CDR3 DNA: TGTGCTAGCAGCCCAGGGGAAGCAGAGACCCAGTACTTC
V gene: TRBV7-8; D gene: NA; J gene: TRBJ1-5; clone size: NA; CDR3 protein: CASSLGANQPQHF; CDR3 DNA: TGTGCCAGCAGCTTAGGAGCTAATCAGCCCCAGCATTTT
V gene: TRBV30; D gene: NA; J gene: TRBJ2-1; clone size: NA; CDR3 protein: CACSGYNEQFF; CDR3 DNA: TGTGCCTGCTCAGGGTACAATGAGCAGTTCTTC
V gene: TRBV7-2; D gene: NA; J gene: TRBJ1-1; clone size: NA; CDR3 protein: CASSLIWGTEAFF; CDR3 DNA: TGTGCCAGCAGCTTAATCTGGGGGACTGAAGCTTTCTTT
V gene: TRBV11-2; D gene: NA; J gene: TRBJ2-7; clone size: NA; CDR3 protein: CASSLYTGSTYEQYF; CDR3 DNA: TGTGCCAGCAGCCTCTATACGGGATCCACCTACGAGCAGTACTTC
V gene: TRBV5-1; D gene: NA; J gene: TRBJ1-1; clone size: NA; CDR3 protein: CASSLGSGAPNTEAFF; CDR3 DNA: TGCGCCAGCAGCTTGGGGAGCGGGGCCCCGAACACTGAAGCTTTCTTT
V gene: TRBV14; D gene: NA; J gene: TRBJ1-4; clone size: NA; CDR3 protein: CASSPGSELFF; CDR3 DNA: TGTGCCAGCAGCCCAGGGTCAGAACTGTTTTTT
V gene: TRBV7-9; D gene: NA; J gene: TRBJ1-3; clone size: NA; CDR3 protein: CASSLTAGNTIYF; CDR3 DNA: TGTGCCAGCAGCTTAACAGCTGGAAACACCATATATTTT